This T cell receptor beta chain was obtained from a study of cytomegalovirus exposure and HLA in healthy donors. Study observations and caveats: Productive status was seen about 90% or about 30% of the time for most TCR beta V segments in an earlier analysis. The authors later found HLA-associated TCR beta chains more clonally expanded than equally common others. The CMV antigen specificity of a few CMV-associated chains was confirmed through in vitro analysis. The likely origin of a cluster of highly shared sequence variants was a sequencing artifact.

The PCR used 60 Vbeta and 13 Jbeta primers. The protocol was immunoSEQ multiplex PCR, while the TCRdb copy is restricted to in-frame clones and leaves out a portion. The data hold 70,000 or so clones, with 85% to 90% observed a single time. A word on this clone: What it binds is unknown.

The junction had 3 bases not matched to a gene; V was cut back by 11 bases and J by 1 base. Germline lookup yields CDR1 SNHLY and CDR2 FYNNEI. The CDR3 length is 13 residues. The chain recombines TRBV2 with TRBJ1-3, with 9 bases identical to TRBD1. Sequencing was performed on PBMCs. The clonotype comes from a woman in her twenties or thirties in good health and CMV-seropositive. The CDR3 DNA reads as TGTGCCGACGGGACAGGGTCTGGAAACACCATATATTTT. This gives the protein CADGTGSGNTIYF. The full variable domain, rest sourced from reference TRBV2 and TRBJ1-3, is EPEVTQTPSHQVTQMGQEVILRCVPISNHLYFYWYRQILGQKVEFLVSFYNNEISEKSEIFDDQFSVERPDGSNFTLKIRSTKLEDSAMYFCADGTGSGNTIYFGEGSWLTVV.